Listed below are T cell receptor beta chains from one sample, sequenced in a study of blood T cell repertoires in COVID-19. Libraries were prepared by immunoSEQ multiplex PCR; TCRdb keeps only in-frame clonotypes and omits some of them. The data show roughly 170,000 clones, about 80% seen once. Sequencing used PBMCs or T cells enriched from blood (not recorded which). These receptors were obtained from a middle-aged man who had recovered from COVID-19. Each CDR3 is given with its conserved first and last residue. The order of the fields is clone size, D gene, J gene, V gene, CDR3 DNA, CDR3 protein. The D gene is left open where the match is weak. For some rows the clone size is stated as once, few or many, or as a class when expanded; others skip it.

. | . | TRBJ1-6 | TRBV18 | TGTGCCAGCTCACCACGAGGCAGTTGGAATAATTCACCCCTCCACTTT | CASSPRGSWNNSPLHF
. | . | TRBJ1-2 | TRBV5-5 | TGTGCCAGCAGCTTGAGCGGGGACTATGGCTACACCTTC | CASSLSGDYGYTF
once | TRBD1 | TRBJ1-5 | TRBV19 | TGTGCCAGTAGTATCGCCAGGGGGGATCTTAATCAGCCCCAGCATTTT | CASSIARGDLNQPQHF
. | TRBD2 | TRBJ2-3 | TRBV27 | TGTGCCAGCAGGCCGGGACTATTAACAGATACGCAGTATTTT | CASRPGLLTDTQYF
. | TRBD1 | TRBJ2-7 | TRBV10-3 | TGTGCCGCCAACCCCGGGACAGGGGGCGCATCCTACGAGCAGTACTTC | CAANPGTGGASYEQYF
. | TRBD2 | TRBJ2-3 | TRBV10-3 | TGTGCCGGGGGGACTAGCGGAACGAACACAGATACGCAGTATTTT | CAGGTSGTNTDTQYF
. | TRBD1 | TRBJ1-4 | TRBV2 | TGTGCCAGCAGCCGGGACAGGGGGCGGTTTTCTGGTAATGAAAAACTGTTTTTT | CASSRDRGRFSGNEKLFF
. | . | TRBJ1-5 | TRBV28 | TGTGCCAGCAGTTCCGTGGGGGGAAATAGCAATCAGCCCCAGCATTTT | CASSSVGGNSNQPQHF
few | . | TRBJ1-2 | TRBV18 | TGTGCCAGCTCACCACCGGTCGGGCAGGGCGGTAACTATGGCTACACCTTC | CASSPPVGQGGNYGYTF
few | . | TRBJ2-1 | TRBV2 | TGTGCCAGCAGTGAAGTGGGTAGCCCTTCCTACAATGAGCAGTTCTTC | CASSEVGSPSYNEQFF
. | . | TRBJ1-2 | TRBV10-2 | TGCGCCAGCAGTGAACAGGGCTATGGCTACACCTTC | CASSEQGYGYTF
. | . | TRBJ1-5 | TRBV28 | TGTGCCAGCACCTCCCCAACCCAGGGCCATCAGCCCCAGCATTTT | CASTSPTQGHQPQHF
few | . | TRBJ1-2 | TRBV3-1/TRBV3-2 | TGTGCCAGCAGCCAAGACCGGAACTATGGCTACACCTTC | CASSQDRNYGYTF
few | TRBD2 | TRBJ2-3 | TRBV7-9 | TGTGCCAGCAGCCGAGGACTAGACACAGATACGCAGTATTTT | CASSRGLDTDTQYF
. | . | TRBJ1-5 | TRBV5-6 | TGTGCCAGCAGCCTAGGGGATCCAGGGCAGCCCCAGCATTTT | CASSLGDPGQPQHF
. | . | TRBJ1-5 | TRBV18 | TGTGCCAGCTCACAGACGACTCAGGGCACTAGCAATCAGCCCCAGCATTTT | CASSQTTQGTSNQPQHF
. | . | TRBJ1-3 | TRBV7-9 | TGTGCCAGCAGCCTCGGTCTGGGAGAGGACTATTTT | CASSLGLGEDYF